This T cell receptor beta chain was sequenced in a study of T-cell reconstitution after alpha-beta-depleted transplantation in children. In this sample, this clonotype turned up a few times. The antigen is undetermined. The V end lost 2 bases, the J end lost 7 bases, and 12 bases lay between the germline ends. The CDR3 contains 14 residues. The V gene's germline CDR1 is SSHAT and CDR2 FNYEAQ (reference sequence). The TCRbeta library was prepared with unique molecular identifiers. TCRdb itself ran the PCR reads through MiXCR, one entry per CDR3 protein. The table includes 300,000 or so distinct CDR3 sequences, around 20% detected once. Regarding the study as a whole: T-cell numbers and diversity, one year after transplant, stemmed largely from T cells that were newly produced.

The material was PBMCs, mostly from graft donor cells, obtained 180 days after TCRalphabeta/CD19-depleted stem cell transplant. The chain has TRBV7-7 and TRBJ2-1; the D is unclear. This receptor was identified in a male patient between 5 and 17 years old who had a stem cell transplant for acute lymphoblastic leukemia, so the T cells may come from the graft donor. Here the CDR3 reads CASSLTRLGNEQFF. CDR3 bases: TGTGCCAGCAGCTTAACGAGATTGGGGAATGAGCAGTTCTTC.